One and the same sample provided the 25 T cell receptor beta chains below, sequenced in a study of blood T cell repertoires in COVID-19. The table came from immunoSEQ multiplex PCR; TCRdb's copy has only in-frame clones and leaves some out. Found here are 150,000 to 200,000 clones, around 85% of them singletons; the top ten hold around 0.93%. The specimen sequenced was peripheral blood. Every receptor here comes from a man in his sixties with COVID-19, enrolled during active disease.

The chain uses TRBV6-1 and TRBJ1-3; no definite D call. The CDR3 length is 15 residues. Trimming took 1 base from V and 0 from J, leaving 7 bases between them. Looked up from germline, CDR1 is MNHNS and CDR2 is SASEGT. Here the CDR3 DNA reads TGTGCCAGCAGTGAAGAACAGTACTCTGGAAACACCATATATTTT. Protein product: CASSEEQYSGNTIYF.

The chain uses TRBV2 and TRBJ1-1; TRBD1 might be the D (6 bases). This CDR3 comprises 12 residues. Trimming took off 7 bases at V and 8 bases at J, with 14 bases between the two ends. Germline V gives CDR1 SNHLY, CDR2 FYNNEI. CDR3 nucleotides: TGTGCCAGCAAAAAGGCCGGGACAGAAGCTTTCTTT. This sequence encodes CASKKAGTEAFF.

This chain joins TRBV7-9 and TRBJ2-5; D might be TRBD1 (5 bases). Trimming removed 0 bases at V and 4 bases at J, with 12 bases between. Germline CDR1 is SEHNR and CDR2 is FQNEAQ (reference sequence). There are 15 residues in the CDR3. CDR3 sequence reads: CASSLAADTSETQYF. The DNA of the CDR3 is TGTGCCAGCAGCTTAGCGGCGGACACTTCAGAGACCCAGTACTTC.

This chain connects TRBV5-4 to TRBJ2-1; 14 bases match TRBD2. Germline lookup yields CDR1 SGHNT and CDR2 YYREEE (reference sequence). The V segment lost 2 bases and the J segment 7 bases; nucleotides outside the gene matches: 5. The CDR3 runs to 16 residues. The CDR3, as DNA: TGTGCCAGCAGCTTCGGACTAGCGGGAGGTAGAAATGAGCAGTTCTTC. Amino acid sequence: CASSFGLAGGRNEQFF.

This chain links TRBV7-2 with TRBJ2-2, with 8 bases matching TRBD1. CDR1 and CDR2 from the germline V gene are SGHTA and FQGNSA. The ends lost 5 bases at V and 6 bases at J; junction bases unmatched: 5. The CDR3 runs 14 residues. CDR3 DNA: TGTGCCAGCAGCCTCGGACAGGGCGCCGGGGAGCTGTTTTTT. This sequence encodes CASSLGQGAGELFF.

The rearrangement joins TRBV30 to TRBJ2-1; 11 bases fit TRBD2. J gave up 12 bases and V 5 bases, and 18 bases lay outside the gene matches. The germline CDR1 and CDR2 sequences are GTSNPN and SVGIG (reference sequence). The CDR3 is 16 residues long. The CDR3 spells CAWQIGGTSGTLGQFF. DNA of the CDR3: TGTGCCTGGCAAATTGGTGGGACTAGCGGAACCCTGGGGCAGTTCTTC.

The rearrangement joins TRBV2 to TRBJ2-5; 12 bases map to TRBD2. The ends lost 4 bases at V and 5 bases at J; junction bases unmatched: 8. CDR1 and CDR2 (germline): SNHLY, FYNNEI. This CDR3 has 16 residues. The CDR3 coding sequence is TGTGCCAGCAGTGGGCAGACTAGCGGGAGATTGGAGACCCAGTACTTC. Translating it yields CASSGQTSGRLETQYF.

V usage is TRBV5-1 and J usage is TRBJ2-4, with 8 bases identical to TRBD2. Germline lookup yields CDR1 SGHRS and CDR2 YFSETQ. Trimming removed 5 bases from V and 7 bases from J; junction bases left unmatched: 17. The CDR3 has 17 amino acids. The CDR3 coding sequence is TGCGCCAGCAGGAATCTTCGGGAGGGTGTTTCGCGGAACATTCAGTACTTC. This encodes CASRNLREGVSRNIQYF.

The chain links TRBV5-8 to TRBJ1-1; no clear D. Trimming stripped 0 bases from V and 4 bases from J, with 13 bases between. The CDR3 loop spans 15 amino acids. Germline CDR1 and CDR2: SGHTS and YDEGEE. As DNA, the CDR3 is TGTGCCAGCAGCTTGGAGCCCCGGCGGGGCACTGAAGCTTTCTTT. It yields the protein CASSLEPRRGTEAFF.

This chain connects TRBV4-3 to TRBJ1-6; D is uncertain. Per the germline V gene, CDR1 is LGHNA and CDR2 is YSLEER. V was trimmed by 0 bases and J by 8 bases, leaving 8 bases between them. This CDR3 has 14 amino acids. CDR3: CASSQDLADSPLHF. Written as DNA, the CDR3 is TGCGCCAGCAGCCAAGATCTGGCTGATTCACCCCTCCACTTT.

The gene calls are TRBV3-1 (or the pseudogene TRBV3-2) and TRBJ2-1; 12 nucleotides agree with TRBD2. J gave up 9 bases and V 1 base, and 4 bases lay outside the gene matches. The CDR3 loop spans 15 amino acids. The germline gives CDR1 LGHDT, CDR2 YNNKEL (reference sequence). CDR3 DNA sequence: TGTGCCAGCAGCCAAGCTAGCGGGAGGGCCATTGAGCAGTTCTTC. It specifies CASSQASGRAIEQFF.

V and J are TRBV7-9 and TRBJ1-4, with TRBD1 matching 11 bases. After removal of 5 bases from V and 8 bases from J, the junction contained 7 bases not matched to a gene. CDR1 SEHNR and CDR2 FQNEAQ come from the germline V gene (reference sequence). This CDR3 is 15 amino acids long. The CDR3 nucleotides are TGTGCCAGCAGCACCTGGACAGGGGGCGACGAAAAACTGTTTTTT. Translated: CASSTWTGGDEKLFF.

The gene calls are TRBV13 and TRBJ1-2, with a possible D match to TRBD1 (5 bases). The CDR3 spans 14 residues. V was cut by 5 bases and J by 5 bases, with 15 bases left in between. CDR1 is PRHDT, CDR2 FYEKMQ, per germline (reference sequence). The CDR3 spells CASSTAGLSYGYTF. DNA of the CDR3: TGTGCCAGCAGCACAGCGGGACTTAGTTATGGCTACACCTTC.

This clone was seen just once. This rearrangement joins TRBV19 to TRBJ2-7, with D tentatively TRBD1 (6 bases). V lost 6 bases and J 0 bases, leaving 18 bases between the germline ends. CDR1 and CDR2 from the germline V gene are LNHDA and SQIVND (reference sequence). The CDR3 extends over 16 amino acids. The CDR3 loop is CASSTPPGQRSYEQYF. CDR3 DNA: TGTGCCAGTAGCACGCCCCCCGGACAGCGCTCCTACGAGCAGTACTTC.

Details on this clone: This sample also contains other DNA sequences that code for the same CDR3. The genes are TRBV11-2 and TRBJ2-3; no reliable D call. Per germline, CDR1 SGHAT and CDR2 FQNNGV. V lost 5 bases, J lost 2 bases, and 5 bases lay in between. CDR3 length: 12 residues. The CDR3 region has the DNA TGTGCCAGCAGCCCCTCCACAGATACGCAGTATTTT. It translates to CASSPSTDTQYF. The entire variable domain, with the rest obtained from reference TRBV11-2 and TRBJ2-3, is as follows: EAGVAQSPRYKIIEKRQSVAFWCNPISGHATLYWYQQILGQGPKLLIQFQNNGVVDDSQLPKDRFSAERLKGVDSTLKIQPAKLEDSAVYLCASSPSTDTQYFGPGTRLTVL.

This chain uses TRBV7-9 with TRBJ2-1; perhaps TRBD2 as D (5 bases). The germline CDR1 and CDR2 sequences are SEHNR and FQNEAQ (reference sequence). V was clipped by 1 base and J by 10 bases, with 11 bases between them. This CDR3 spans 13 amino acids. The CDR3 loop is CASSLGGQREQFF. The CDR3 DNA is TGTGCCAGCAGCTTAGGGGGTCAGCGGGAGCAGTTCTTC.

The chain joins TRBV4-1 to TRBJ1-5; the D is unclear. Trimming left V 3 bases short and J 6 bases short, with 9 bases between. The CDR3 runs to 13 residues. Germline V lookup: CDR1 MGHRA, CDR2 YSYEKL. The CDR3 reads CASSQSRFQPQHF. CDR3 sequence (DNA): TGCGCCAGCAGCCAGAGCCGATTTCAGCCCCAGCATTTT.

This clone was picked up one time. This chain joins TRBV24-1 and TRBJ2-1, with 12 positions matching TRBD2. V lost 7 bases, J lost 5 bases, and 5 bases stayed unmatched. CDR1 is KGHDR, CDR2 SFDVKD, per germline. CDR3 size: 15 residues. The CDR3 sequence is CATRLAGGPDNEQFF. The CDR3 nucleotides are TGTGCCACCAGGCTAGCGGGAGGGCCGGACAATGAGCAGTTCTTC.

The chain links TRBV3-1 (or the pseudogene TRBV3-2) to TRBJ2-7; 7 bases agree with TRBD2. Germline V gives CDR1 LGHDT, CDR2 YNNKEL (reference sequence). J gave up 2 bases and V 4 bases, and 11 bases lay outside the gene matches. The CDR3 sequence is 16 residues long. CDR3 coding DNA: TGTGCCAGCAGCCGCACCGGGGGGACCGGTACCTACGAGCAGTACTTC. Residues: CASSRTGGTGTYEQYF.

The chain has TRBV5-6 and TRBJ2-3, with 8 bases identical to TRBD2. Trimming took 5 bases from V and 6 from J; bases not matched to a gene: 11. CDR3 length: 15 residues. CDR1 and CDR2 from the germline V gene are SGHDT and YYEEEE. The CDR3 reads CASSENGREWDTQYF. In nucleotides, the CDR3 is TGTGCCAGCAGTGAGAACGGGAGGGAATGGGATACGCAGTATTTT.

This clone was seen just once. This chain uses TRBV30 with TRBJ2-1, with D perhaps TRBD1 (6 bases). The germline V gene encodes CDR1 GTSNPN and CDR2 SVGIG (reference sequence). Between the trimmed V and J ends, which lost 7 bases and 8 bases, there was a span of 9 bases. This CDR3 region has 10 residues. CDR3 region: CASQGHEQFF. The CDR3 region has the DNA TGTGCCTCACAGGGCCATGAGCAGTTCTTC.

This sequence joins TRBV30 and TRBJ1-3; D possibly corresponds to TRBD1 (6 bases). Germline V gene lookup returns CDR1 GTSNPN and CDR2 SVGIG (reference sequence). CDR3 length equals 16 residues. With 0 bases removed from V and 0 bases from J, the gap between germline ends came to 12 bases. CDR3 coding DNA: TGTGCCTGGAGTGTACGAGGGGGTTACTCTGGAAACACCATATATTTT. Its protein is CAWSVRGGYSGNTIYF.

The rearrangement links TRBV7-9 to TRBJ1-5, with 9 positions matching TRBD1. The CDR3 runs 15 residues. Trimming cost V 1 base and J 6 bases; bases outside gene matches: 4. The germline CDR1 and CDR2 sequences are SEHNR and FQNEAQ (reference sequence). The CDR3 spells CASSLGRQGGQPQHF. In nucleotides, the CDR3 is TGTGCCAGCAGCTTAGGACGACAGGGGGGTCAGCCCCAGCATTTT.

This rearrangement joins TRBV7-8 to TRBJ1-2; D not resolved. Trimming left V 1 base short and J 5 bases short, with 14 bases between. This CDR3 has 15 residues. CDR1 is SGHVS, CDR2 FQNEAQ, per germline. The CDR3 region is CASSLEGRAGYGYTF. CDR3 sequence (DNA): TGTGCCAGCAGCTTAGAAGGTCGGGCGGGGTATGGCTACACCTTC.

On this clone: At the DNA level, this CDR3 is encoded by other sequences in the same sample as well. The V gene is TRBV6-1, the J gene TRBJ1-2, with D unresolved. CDR3 length: 12 amino acids. Germline lookup yields CDR1 MNHNS and CDR2 SASEGT. V was pared by 1 base and J by 4 bases, with 4 bases between. The CDR3 protein is CASSEGSYGYTF. CDR3 in DNA: TGTGCCAGCAGTGAAGGGAGCTATGGCTACACCTTC.